This TCR beta chain was sequenced during a study of blood T cell repertoires in COVID-19. On the study more broadly: The United States, Italy and Spain provided the acute and convalescent COVID-19 samples. The cDNA or gDNA used as material had been derived from T cells, B-cell-depleted T cells, or PBMCs.

Per the authors' pipeline: Reference gene primer amplification gave nucleated cell count estimates. Measured with immunoSEQ multiplex PCR; TCRdb has only the in-frame clones, and not every one. D and trimming were read from the DNA, whereas the V and J calls and clone size are those reported in that table. The data contain roughly 46,000 clones, approximately 88% of them singletons. This receptor was taken from a human donor with active COVID-19. The donor label of this sample is uncertain. The sample consisted of peripheral blood.

The CDR3 region has the DNA TGCGCCAGCAGCCTTCTAGCGGGGGGGCGAGATGAGCAGTTCTTC. Amino acid sequence: CASSLLAGGRDEQFF. J is TRBJ2-1 and V is TRBV5-1; 12 bases match TRBD2. The germline CDR1 and CDR2 sequences are SGHRS and YFSETQ. The CDR3 has 15 residues. V trimming: 4 bases; J trimming: 8 bases; junction bases outside the gene matches: 7.